This T cell receptor (beta chain) appears in the sequencing data of a study of graft-versus-host responses after intestinal transplantation. Repertoires were generated with immunoSEQ multiplex PCR, while TCRdb's copy carries only in-frame clones and drops some. The sample carries about 110,000 clones, about 93% recorded once. This clone was picked up one time. What it binds is not known. Notes on the study in general: Levels of circulating GvH clones at their peak were associated with early post-transplant HvG declines.

This sequence originates from a human donor who received an intestinal transplant. The input for sequencing was unstimulated CD8+ T cells sorted from spleen or lymph node cells, taken before intestinal transplant.

The CDR3 coding sequence is TGCAGCGTTGAATGGTCAGGTTTCTACGAGCAGTACTTC. Its translation is CSVEWSGFYEQYF. This chain links TRBV29-1 with TRBJ2-7; D is uncertain. This CDR3 spans 13 amino acids. Trimming pared 2 bases from V and 3 bases from J, leaving 11 bases between. CDR1 is SQVTM and CDR2 is ANQGSEA in the germline V gene.